The 30 T cell receptor beta chains given below trace back to one sample, sequenced in a study of T-cell reconstitution after alpha-beta-depleted transplantation in children (dated by TCRdb to between 2015 and 2016). Library construction relied on PCR. Sequencing was carried out with an Illumina HiSeq 2500. To normalize quantification of the TCRbeta repertoire, the TCR libraries were built with molecular barcoding that relied on unique molecular identifiers. TCRdb reprocessing: public reads trimmed at Q25 with fastp, clones called with MiXCR, in-frame beta chains kept. Identical CDR3 proteins give one entry, which carries the most common genes and DNA. This sample gives some 300,000 distinct CDR3 sequences in total; 10% of them show up just once. The ten largest clonotypes hold 7.5% of the sample. The meaning of the sample's treatment or condition label: allogeneic hematopoietic cell transplantation with graft depleted of TCRalphabeta T cells and CD19 B cells.

The input for sequencing was PBMCs, taken before TCRalphabeta/CD19-depleted stem cell transplant. These receptors originate from a boy younger than two with acute myeloid leukemia, due to receive a stem cell transplant.

This clonotype has a count of ten or more. Here the CDR3 DNA reads TGTGCCAGCAGCCTCAGGACAGGGAGCTCCTACGAGCAGTACTTC. Its protein is CASSLRTGSSYEQYF. The chain has TRBV12-3 or TRBV12-4 and TRBJ2-7; TRBD1 matches 8 bases. This CDR3 spans 15 amino acids. Germline trimming cut 6 bases from V and 0 bases from J; bases unmatched to any gene: 7.

This clonotype was seen repeatedly, ten times or more. The rearrangement links TRBV29-1 to TRBJ2-2, with 11 nucleotides matching TRBD2. Germline V gene lookup returns CDR1 SQVTM and CDR2 ANQGSEA. The CDR3 length is 15 residues. With 3 bases clipped from V and 4 bases from J, the junction kept 4 bases outside the gene matches. The CDR3 DNA reads as TGCAGCGTTGATAGCGGGGGGGCAGTCACCGGGGAGCTGTTTTTT. Amino acids: CSVDSGGAVTGELFF.

In this sample, this clonotype turned up many times. This chain connects TRBV2 to TRBJ2-7; TRBD2 is a possible D gene (5 bases). Germline values: CDR1 SNHLY, CDR2 FYNNEI. V was pared by 10 bases and J by 2 bases, with 15 bases between. This CDR3 is built from 13 residues. CDR3 sequence reads: CATSRRVAYEQYF. Here the CDR3 DNA reads TGTGCCACATCCCGGCGGGTAGCCTACGAGCAGTACTTC.

This clonotype was seen repeatedly, ten times or more. This sequence joins TRBV2 and TRBJ2-1, with TRBD2 matching over 15 bases. V dropped 5 bases and J dropped 7; count of bases not matched to a gene: 3. Germline CDR1 reads SNHLY; CDR2 reads FYNNEI. The length of the CDR3 is 15 residues. CDR3 in amino acids: CASSRTSGRVNEQFF. CDR3 in DNA: TGTGCCAGCAGTAGGACTAGCGGGAGGGTAAATGAGCAGTTCTTC.

This clonotype was observed at least ten times. The CDR3 DNA is TGTGCCAGCAGGTGGACTAGCGGAGAATACACAGATACGCAGTATTTT. As protein: CASRWTSGEYTDTQYF. The chain carries TRBV6-1 and TRBJ2-3, with 10 bases that match TRBD2. V lost 6 bases to trimming and J lost 2 bases; unmatched junction nucleotides: 8. Per the germline V gene, CDR1 is MNHNS and CDR2 is SASEGT. CDR3 size: 16 residues.

This clonotype has only a few counts. This sequence joins TRBV19 and TRBJ2-7, with TRBD2 matching over 10 bases. This CDR3 is built from 15 residues. Germline V gene lookup returns CDR1 LNHDA and CDR2 SQIVND (reference sequence). V shed 3 bases and J 3 bases; nucleotides not matched to a gene: 5. CDR3 sequence reads: CASSILASGSYEQYF. CDR3 DNA sequence: TGTGCCAGTAGTATCTTGGCTAGCGGGAGCTACGAGCAGTACTTC. The complete variable domain, with remaining parts taken from reference TRBV19 and TRBJ2-7, reads DGGITQSPKYLFRKEGQNVTLSCEQNLNHDAMYWYRQDPGQGLRLIYYSQIVNDFQKGDIAEGYSVSREKKESFPLTVTSAQKNPTAFYLCASSILASGSYEQYFGPGTRLTVT.

The sample holds a few counts of this clonotype. The chain is built from TRBV12-3 or TRBV12-4 and TRBJ2-5, with D possibly TRBD1 on 5 matching bases. Trimming stripped 5 bases from V and 6 bases from J, with 22 bases between. This CDR3 region has 16 residues. The CDR3 DNA follows: TGTGCCAGCAGTCTTTTACCCAGGGCCCCAGGGCAGACCCAGTACTTC. Translated: CASSLLPRAPGQTQYF.

The table lists this clonotype with many counts. The CDR3 spells CASSEFRLFYEQYF. CDR3 sequence (DNA): TGTGCCAGCAGTGAATTCCGCCTTTTCTACGAGCAGTACTTC. The V call is TRBV25-1, the J call TRBJ2-7; D uncertain. Germline CDR1 is MGHDK and CDR2 is SYGVNS. CDR3 size: 14 residues. V was trimmed by 1 base and J by 3 bases, leaving 10 bases between them.

This clonotype has a count of ten or more. This chain uses TRBV7-9 with TRBJ2-3; D possibly matches TRBD1 or TRBD2 (5 bases each). Trimming removed 3 bases at V and 3 bases at J, with 13 bases between. The CDR3 is 15 residues long. CDR1 is SEHNR, CDR2 FQNEAQ, per germline (reference sequence). CDR3 nucleotide sequence: TGTGCCAGCAGCTTGATTTCTGGGGGAACAGATACGCAGTATTTT. Translated: CASSLISGGTDTQYF.

This chain connects TRBV2 to TRBJ1-2; D is unresolved. The V and J ends lost 7 bases and 2 bases respectively, with 14 bases between them. This CDR3 spans 14 amino acids. The germline V gene encodes CDR1 SNHLY and CDR2 FYNNEI. CDR3 nucleotides: TGTGCCAGCACGTATCAAGGCAGAAACTATGGCTACACCTTC. This encodes CASTYQGRNYGYTF.

This clonotype was detected ten times or more. The CDR3, as DNA: TGTGCCAGCAGCCAACCCGGGACAGGGGCTTACGAGCAGTACTTC. The encoded protein is CASSQPGTGAYEQYF. The V call is TRBV3-1, the J call TRBJ2-7; 10 bases fit TRBD1. Trimming removed 2 bases from V and 4 bases from J; junction bases left unmatched: 5. In germline, CDR1 is LGHDT, CDR2 YNNKEL (reference sequence). The CDR3 covers 15 residues.

About this clonotype itself: Given a much more abundant clone one base away, this may be a read error. The rearrangement links TRBV7-8 to TRBJ2-5, with D tentatively TRBD2 (5 bases). The CDR3 length is 18 residues. In germline, CDR1 is SGHVS, CDR2 FQNEAQ. V was trimmed by 1 base and J by 2 bases, leaving 20 bases between them. DNA of the CDR3: TGTGCCAGCAGCTTAGACGGGAATCTTGCGGGTTCTCAAGAGACCCAGTACTTC. Amino acid sequence: CASSLDGNLAGSQETQYF.

In its sample, this clonotype was seen many times. The genes are TRBV15 and TRBJ2-7; no clear D. The germline CDR1 and CDR2 sequences are LNHNV and YYDKDF (reference sequence). V shed 0 bases and J shed 2 bases, with 11 bases lying between them. The length of the CDR3 is 15 residues. The CDR3 sequence is CATSRDRIAPYEQYF. CDR3 in DNA: TGTGCCACCAGCAGAGATCGCATCGCTCCCTACGAGCAGTACTTC.

This clonotype was counted ten times or more. This CDR3 is CASSALGGSNQPQHF. Written as DNA, the CDR3 is TGTGCCAGCAGTGCGTTAGGGGGGAGCAATCAGCCCCAGCATTTT. This sequence joins TRBV2 and TRBJ1-5, with D perhaps matching TRBD1 (6 bases). There are 15 residues in the CDR3. The V end was cut by 4 bases, the J end by 1 base, with 11 bases between. Germline CDR1 and CDR2: SNHLY and FYNNEI.

This clonotype appeared a few times. This chain joins TRBV12-3 or TRBV12-4 and TRBJ2-6; the D is unclear. The ends were cut back, 4 bases at V and 0 bases at J, with 7 bases in the middle. CDR3 length: 15 amino acids. The CDR3, as DNA: TGTGCCAGCAGTTCCGACGGCTCTGGGGCCAACGTCCTGACTTTC. It translates to CASSSDGSGANVLTF.

This clonotype has ten or more counts. This chain links TRBV7-8 with TRBJ2-3; D may be TRBD2 (6 bases). This CDR3 has 16 amino acids. The germline V gene encodes CDR1 SGHVS and CDR2 FQNEAQ. The V end lost 4 bases, the J end lost 2 bases, and 16 bases lay between the germline ends. For the CDR3, the DNA is TGTGCCAGCAGCTCCCACCCCGGGCGGGACACAGATACGCAGTATTTT. This sequence encodes CASSSHPGRDTDTQYF.

V gene TRBV12-3 or TRBV12-4 combines with J gene TRBJ2-3; D call uncertain. V was clipped by 3 bases and J by 1 base, with 8 bases between them. This CDR3 comprises 14 residues. This chain's CDR3 is CASSLRRRTDTQYF. The CDR3 DNA reads as TGTGCCAGCAGTTTGCGCCGCCGCACAGATACGCAGTATTTT.

The J gene is TRBJ2-1, the V gene TRBV5-5; tentatively, D is TRBD2 (7 bases). The CDR3 is 19 residues long. The germline V gene has CDR1 SGHKS and CDR2 YYEKEE (reference sequence). The V gene lost 5 bases and the J gene lost 5 bases, with 29 bases spanning the gap. CDR3 sequence (DNA): TGTGCCAGCAGTTTAACATTCGGCTGGGGGGCCGGGGGGCACAATGAGCAGTTCTTC. Translation: CASSLTFGWGAGGHNEQFF. The full variable domain, with the rest looked up from reference TRBV5-5 and TRBJ2-1, is DAGVTQSPTHLIKTRGQQVTLRCSPISGHKSVSWYQQVLGQGPQFIFQYYEKEERGRGNFPDRFSARQFPNYSSELNVNALLLGDSALYLCASSLTFGWGAGGHNEQFFGPGTRLTVL.

This clonotype has a count of ten or more. The V and J genes are TRBV12-3 or TRBV12-4 and TRBJ1-6, with D hard to call. The CDR3 extends over 13 amino acids. Trimming took off 10 bases at V and 0 bases at J, with 7 bases between the two ends. CDR3 loop: CAIRSSYNSPLHF. The CDR3 region has the DNA TGTGCCATTCGAAGCTCCTATAATTCACCCCTCCACTTT.

This clonotype was seen ten or more times. The chain is built from TRBV4-2 and TRBJ2-1, with no clear D. The CDR3 covers 15 residues. V was trimmed by 5 bases and J by 0 bases, leaving 11 bases between them. The V gene's germline CDR1 is LGHNA and CDR2 YNFKEQ. This CDR3 is CASSSQALSYNEQFF. The CDR3 nucleotides are TGTGCCAGCAGCTCCCAGGCGCTCTCCTACAATGAGCAGTTCTTC.

The chain is built from TRBV7-8 and TRBJ2-1; possibly TRBD1 or TRBD2 for D (5 bases each). Between the trimmed V and J ends, which lost 2 bases and 16 bases, there was a span of 12 bases. CDR3 length: 11 residues. Germline CDR1 reads SGHVS; CDR2 reads FQNEAQ. CDR3: CASSLLGAYFF. In nucleotides, the CDR3 is TGTGCCAGCAGCTTACTCGGGGCGTACTTCTTC. The full variable domain, completed using reference TRBV7-8 and TRBJ2-1, is GAGVSQSPRYKVAKRGQDVALRCDPISGHVSLFWYQQALGQGPEFLTYFQNEAQLDKSGLPSDRFFAERPEGSVSTLKIQRTQQEDSAVYLCASSLLGAYFFGPGTRLTVL.

This clonotype has ten or more counts. This rearrangement joins TRBV5-1 to TRBJ1-1; 9 bases fit TRBD1. This CDR3 region has 15 residues. J gave up 3 bases and V 2 bases, and 5 bases lay outside the gene matches. CDR1 and CDR2 (germline): SGHRS, YFSETQ. The CDR3 region is CASSFRQGEDTEAFF. CDR3 DNA sequence: TGCGCCAGCAGCTTTCGACAGGGGGAGGACACTGAAGCTTTCTTT.

This clonotype was seen a handful of times. The rearrangement joins TRBV24-1 to TRBJ2-1; 8 bases map to TRBD2. The V and J ends lost 6 bases and 10 bases, in that order; junction bases with no gene match: 13. The germline V gene encodes CDR1 KGHDR and CDR2 SFDVKD. This CDR3 region has 15 residues. The CDR3 here is CATSPGTRGVGEQFF. DNA for the CDR3: TGTGCCACCAGTCCCGGGACTAGAGGCGTTGGGGAGCAGTTCTTC.

This clonotype showed up just a few times. The chain carries TRBV7-9 and TRBJ2-7; the D gene is possibly TRBD1 (5 bases). Trimming removed 3 bases from V and 3 bases from J, with 15 bases in between. CDR1 and CDR2 (germline): SEHNR, FQNEAQ (reference sequence). The CDR3 is made up of 15 amino acids. CDR3 bases: TGTGCCAGCAGCTTGGGGCCTAGGGATTTCTACGAGCAGTACTTC. It yields the protein CASSLGPRDFYEQYF.

J is TRBJ1-2 and V is TRBV3-1, with 7 positions matching TRBD1. This CDR3 contains 14 residues. The germline gives CDR1 LGHDT, CDR2 YNNKEL (reference sequence). J gave up 8 bases and V 3 bases, and 9 bases lay outside the gene matches. CDR3 loop: CASSQVQGLMGYTF. CDR3 DNA: TGTGCCAGCAGCCAGGTACAGGGGCTTATGGGCTACACCTTC.

This clonotype was seen ten or more times. The rearrangement uses TRBV5-1 and TRBJ2-5; 14 bases fit TRBD2. The CDR3 extends over 16 amino acids. The V gene end was trimmed by 4 bases and the J gene end by 6 bases; junction bases not matched to a gene: 8. In germline, CDR1 is SGHRS, CDR2 YFSETQ. CDR3 region: CASSRRLAGGGKTQYF. CDR3 in DNA: TGCGCCAGCAGCCGCCGACTAGCGGGGGGGGGAAAGACCCAGTACTTC.

There are many counts of this clonotype. The chain has TRBV28 and TRBJ2-7; 9 bases line up with TRBD1. The CDR3 has 15 residues. Per the germline V gene, CDR1 is MDHEN and CDR2 is SYDVKM. Losses at the gene ends were 5 bases for V and 6 bases for J; bases not matched to a gene: 11. CDR3 nucleotide sequence: TGTGCCAGCAGTCCCTCCGGGACAGGGCCCTCCGAGCAGTACTTC. Translation gives CASSPSGTGPSEQYF.

There are many counts of this clonotype. A read error may produce the germline difference seen at one junction end. The rearrangement uses TRBV7-9 and TRBJ1-5, with D tentatively TRBD1 (5 bases). CDR3 length: 14 amino acids. Germline CDR1 SEHNR, CDR2 FQNEAQ (reference sequence). As DNA, the CDR3 is TGTGCCATCAGCTGGGGGGGTAGCAATCAGCCCCAGCATTTT. Its translation: CAISWGGSNQPQHF. Supplemented by reference TRBV7-9 and TRBJ1-5, the full variable domain reads DTGVSQNPRHKITKRGQNVTFRCDPISEHNRLYWYRQTLGQGPEFLTYFQNEAQLEKSRLLSDRFSAERPKGSFSTLEIQRTEQGDSAMYLCAISWGGSNQPQHFGDGTRLSIL.

CDR3 region: CASSRWAAQEKAFF. The CDR3 region has the DNA TGTGCCAGCAGCCGATGGGCCGCGCAGGAGAAAGCTTTCTTT. J is TRBJ1-1 and V is TRBV27; D ambiguous. This CDR3 has 14 amino acids. The germline V gene has CDR1 MNHEY and CDR2 SMNVEV (reference sequence). Trimming took 6 bases from V and 9 from J, leaving 20 bases between them.

This clonotype has at least ten counts. V and J are TRBV2 and TRBJ2-7; no clear D. From germline, CDR1 is SNHLY and CDR2 FYNNEI. V shed 5 bases and J shed 6 bases, with 14 bases lying between them. This CDR3 spans 13 amino acids. Here the CDR3 reads CASSLEQAGEQYF. DNA of the CDR3: TGTGCCAGCAGTCTCGAGCAGGCCGGCGAGCAGTACTTC.